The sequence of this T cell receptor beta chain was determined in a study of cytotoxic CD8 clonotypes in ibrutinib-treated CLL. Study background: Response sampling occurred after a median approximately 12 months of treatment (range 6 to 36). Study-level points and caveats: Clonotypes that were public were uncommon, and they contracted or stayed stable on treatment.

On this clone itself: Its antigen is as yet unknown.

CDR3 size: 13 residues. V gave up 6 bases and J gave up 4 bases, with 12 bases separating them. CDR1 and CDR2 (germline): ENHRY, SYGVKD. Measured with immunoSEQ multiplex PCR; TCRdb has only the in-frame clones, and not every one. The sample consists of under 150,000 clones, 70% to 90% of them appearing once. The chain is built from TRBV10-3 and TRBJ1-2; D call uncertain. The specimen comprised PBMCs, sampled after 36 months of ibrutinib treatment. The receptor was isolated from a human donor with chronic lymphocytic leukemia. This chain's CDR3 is CAIRDPAGYGYTF. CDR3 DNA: TGTGCCATCAGGGACCCCGCGGGCTATGGCTACACCTTC.